In this sample, the clone carrying this T cell receptor (beta chain) turned up a few times. Its antigen remains unidentified. Primers for the PCR totalled 60 Vbeta and 13 Jbeta. Profiling relied on immunoSEQ multiplex PCR, and the TCRdb table lists in-frame clones only, not all of them. The table lists about 130,000 clones, 60% to 85% of them singletons. V was trimmed by 0 bases and J by 0 bases, leaving 9 bases between them. CDR3 length: 15 residues. Germline V CDR1 and CDR2: MGHRA, YSYEKL. This record belongs to a study of cytomegalovirus exposure and HLA in healthy donors. Whole-study results and caveats: The likely explanation for a cluster of highly shared sequence variants was sequencing artifact.

This chain connects TRBV4-1 to TRBJ2-7; D is unresolved. The sequencing input was PBMCs. The receptor was isolated from a human donor in good health. The CDR3 is CASSQEVSLSYEQYF. CDR3 in DNA: TGCGCCAGCAGCCAAGAAGTTAGTCTCTCCTACGAGCAGTACTTC.